A selection of T cell receptor beta chains follows, all from one sample in a study of glioma-infiltrating T cells after dendritic cell vaccination. TCRdb's copy holds only in-frame clones and misses some; the assay was immunoSEQ multiplex PCR. The sample shows about 90,000 clones, around 83% of them seen only once. The sequencing here drew on blood, taken after dendritic cell vaccination. The source is a human donor with glioblastoma. Each CDR3 is given with its conserved first and last residue. The D gene is left open where the match is weak. Clone size is not always given. Where it is, it says once, few, many or a class for expanded clones.

>NA|TRBD1|TRBJ2-7|TRBV6-5
TGTGCCAGCAGATACCGACAGGGGGCTTGGTACGAGCAGTACTTC
CASRYRQGAWYEQYF
>few|NA|TRBJ2-3|TRBV5-4
TGTGCCAGCAGCCCGGGGGACTGGCTTCGCACAGATACGCAGTATTTT
CASSPGDWLRTDTQYF
>NA|NA|TRBJ1-2|TRBV10-2
TGCGCCAGCAGTGAGTTTACAGTGGGCGGCTACACCTTC
CASSEFTVGGYTF
>NA|TRBD1|TRBJ2-7|TRBV14
TGTGCCAGCAGCCACTGGGGGGACAGGGATGTTTACGAGCAGTACTTC
CASSHWGDRDVYEQYF
>NA|TRBD2|TRBJ2-5|TRBV5-4
TGTGCCAGCAGCACCGGGACTAGATTGGAGACCCAGTACTTC
CASSTGTRLETQYF
>NA|TRBD1|TRBJ2-7|TRBV4-3
TGCGCCAGCAGCCAAGACCGGACAGGGAAAGTATACGAGCAGTACTTC
CASSQDRTGKVYEQYF
>NA|NA|TRBJ1-2|TRBV15
TGTGCCACCAGCAGAGAAGCGGGTGGAGAGGATGGCTACACCTTC
CATSREAGGEDGYTF
>NA|TRBD1|TRBJ1-1|TRBV13
TGTGCCAGCAGCTTAAGGGACAGGGGAGTTATGAACACTGAAGCTTTCTTT
CASSLRDRGVMNTEAFF
>NA|NA|TRBJ1-1|TRBV7-6
TGTGCCAGCAGCTCAAGCGGGGGAGACACTGAAGCTTTCTTT
CASSSSGGDTEAFF
>NA|TRBD1|TRBJ2-1|TRBV13
TGTGCCAGCAGCCCCCCCCCGGACAGGAGCTCCTACAATGAGCAGTTCTTC
CASSPPPDRSSYNEQFF
>NA|NA|TRBJ1-1|TRBV5-4
TGTGCCAGCAGTGACGGGGGGAGACTGAACACTGAAGCTTTCTTT
CASSDGGRLNTEAFF
>NA|TRBD2|TRBJ2-3|TRBV10-3
TGTGCCATCAGTGGTACTAGCGGGGGTGACGATACGCAGTATTTT
CAISGTSGGDDTQYF
>NA|TRBD1|TRBJ2-7|TRBV7-9
TGTGCCAGCAGCCCGAAGACAGGGAACTCCTACGAGCAGTACTTC
CASSPKTGNSYEQYF
>NA|TRBD1|TRBJ2-4|TRBV7-8
TGTGCCAGCAGCCATGGGACAGCCAACAAAAACATTCAGTACTTC
CASSHGTANKNIQYF
>NA|NA|TRBJ1-2|TRBV5-4
TGTGCCAGCAGCTTGGGGGTAGGAGGGCTCGGCTATGGCTACACCTTC
CASSLGVGGLGYGYTF
>NA|NA|TRBJ2-5|TRBV7-3
TGTGCCAGCAGCCGACTCCCCTTAAGCGGAGAGACCCAGTACTTC
CASSRLPLSGETQYF
>NA|NA|TRBJ2-3|TRBV11-1
TGTGCCAGCAGCCGGGAGCGCACAGATACGCAGTATTTT
CASSRERTDTQYF
>NA|NA|TRBJ1-1|TRBV4-1
TGCGCCAGCAGCAGGGGGAGGGGTGGAAACACTGAAGCTTTCTTT
CASSRGRGGNTEAFF
>NA|TRBD1|TRBJ1-2|TRBV5-6
TGTGCCAGCAGCTTGTACAGGGGAAGGGTTGGCTACACCTTC
CASSLYRGRVGYTF
>NA|TRBD1|TRBJ1-5|TRBV9
TGTGCCAGCAGCGAATCGGACAGGGGCAATCAGCCCCAGCATTTT
CASSESDRGNQPQHF
>NA|NA|TRBJ2-5|TRBV5-6
TGTGCCAGCAGCCAGTCTAGTATCGAAGAGACCCAGTACTTC
CASSQSSIEETQYF
>NA|NA|TRBJ1-2|TRBV2
TGTGCCAGCAGTGAAAGGGGCTATGGCTACACCTTC
CASSERGYGYTF
>once|NA|TRBJ1-2|TRBV9
TGTGCCAGCAGCGTTGGAGGGAGCTATGGCTACACCTTC
CASSVGGSYGYTF
>few|NA|TRBJ1-2|TRBV5-1
TGCGCCAGCAGCTTGGGGGCAGGGGCGGACTATGGCTACACCTTC
CASSLGAGADYGYTF
>NA|NA|TRBJ2-3|TRBV5-1
TGCGCCAGCAGCTTGGCTTACTCCACCACAGATACGCAGTATTTT
CASSLAYSTTDTQYF
>NA|TRBD1|TRBJ1-1|TRBV19
TGTGCCAGTAGCCTCGACAGGGGCACTGAAGCTTTCTTT
CASSLDRGTEAFF
>once|NA|TRBJ2-7|TRBV7-9
TGTGCCAGCAGCTCCTCTTCCGGGACACCGTCCTACGAGCAGTACTTC
CASSSSSGTPSYEQYF
>once|NA|TRBJ1-2|TRBV5-1
TGCGCCAGCAGCTCCGACAGCCTCCTTTATGGCTACACCTTC
CASSSDSLLYGYTF
>few|NA|TRBJ1-2|TRBV2
TGTGCCAGCAGGGGGGAGGGCTCCTATGGCTACACCTTC
CASRGEGSYGYTF
>NA|TRBD1|TRBJ1-5|TRBV4-1
TGCGCCAGCAGCCATCCCGCTTCATACCGGGACAGGTATAGCAATCAGCCCCAGCATTTT
CASSHPASYRDRYSNQPQHF
>NA|TRBD2|TRBJ2-7|TRBV12-5
TGTGCTAGTCGGATTCAGGGCGGGGGGGCCGGCGAGCAGTACTTC
CASRIQGGGAGEQYF
>once|TRBD2|TRBJ2-5|TRBV5-6
TGTGCCAGCAGTCTGGGGGGGACCCAAGAGACCCAGTACTTC
CASSLGGTQETQYF
>NA|NA|TRBJ2-5|TRBV6-6
TGTGCCAGCAGTTACTCGATCTATCCAGGCCAAGAGACCCAGTACTTC
CASSYSIYPGQETQYF
>NA|TRBD2|TRBJ2-7|TRBV10-3
TGTGCCATCAGCCCGAGGACAACTGCTGGCGGGGGGAGCTCCTACGAGCAGTACTTC
CAISPRTTAGGGSSYEQYF
>NA|TRBD1|TRBJ1-5|TRBV23-1
TGCGCCAGCAGTCAATGGGACAGTCATAGCAATCAGCCCCAGCATTTT
CASSQWDSHSNQPQHF
>NA|TRBD2|TRBJ2-1|TRBV7-3
TGTGCCAGCAGCTTAACCCCCCTAGCGGGGGCCCTAGATATCAATGAGCAGTTCTTC
CASSLTPLAGALDINEQFF
>NA|NA|TRBJ2-2|TRBV9
TGTGCCAGCAGGACGGGCAGAGAGGGAACCGGGGAGCTGTTTTTT
CASRTGREGTGELFF
>few|NA|TRBJ2-5|TRBV29-1
TGCAGTATTAAACAGCTCCAAGAGACCCAGTACTTC
CSIKQLQETQYF
>once|NA|TRBJ1-3|TRBV9
TGTGCCAGCAGCCCCGACTCGATTGGAAACACCATATATTTT
CASSPDSIGNTIYF
>NA|TRBD1|TRBJ2-3|TRBV7-9
TGTGCCAGCAGGGGACAGGGCCGCACAGATACGCAGTATTTT
CASRGQGRTDTQYF
>NA|TRBD1|TRBJ1-2|TRBV13
TGTGCCAGCAGTGCTAACAGGGGGTGGAACTATGGCTACACCTTC
CASSANRGWNYGYTF
>NA|NA|TRBJ1-2|TRBV5-1
TGCGCCAGCAGCTTGTACGTAGACTCCCTCTATGGCTACACCTTC
CASSLYVDSLYGYTF
>NA|TRBD2|TRBJ2-5|TRBV7-2
TGTGCCAGCAGCATAATGGGACTAGCCCAAGAGACCCAGTACTTC
CASSIMGLAQETQYF
>NA|NA|TRBJ2-1|TRBV23-1
TGCGCCAGCAGTCCAAGGAAAGCCGAACGGGGTCTGGATGAGCAGTTCTTC
CASSPRKAERGLDEQFF
>NA|TRBD1|TRBJ2-2|TRBV19
TGTGCCAGTAGTACCACAGGGGGAATCGGGGAGCTGTTTTTT
CASSTTGGIGELFF
>NA|NA|TRBJ1-1|TRBV5-1
TGCGCCAGCAGCTTGGCCGGTGGGGCTGCTGAAGCTTTCTTT
CASSLAGGAAEAFF
>NA|NA|TRBJ2-7|TRBV25-1
TGTGCCAGCAGTCTATTGGTGGGCAGCCAGTACTTC
CASSLLVGSQYF
>NA|NA|TRBJ2-2|TRBV9
TGTGCCAGCAGCGTAGATCTCACCGGGGAGCTGTTTTTT
CASSVDLTGELFF